This T cell receptor beta chain was sequenced during a study of identical twins. Study observations and caveats: Memory repertoires showed no such pattern, whereas abundant cord blood beta clonotypes carried fewer insertions.

Trimming removed 4 bases from V and 4 bases from J, with 16 bases in between. The CDR3 sequence is 15 residues long. The V gene's germline CDR1 is MDHEN and CDR2 SYDVKM. TCRdb re-derived calls from the 5' RACE reads in MiXCR, one entry per CDR3 protein. The data hold roughly 700,000 distinct CDR3 sequences, with over 8.5% observed a single time. The sample holds a few counts of this clonotype. What it recognizes is unknown. The sample was also linked to a second study, of yellow fever vaccine responses in identical twins.

This sequence originates from a woman aged 18-30 years in good health. The sample comprised PBMCs. This chain connects TRBV28 to TRBJ1-2; no definite D call. For the CDR3, the DNA is TGTGCCAGCAGTTCCCCCGTGAATATAGGCTATGGCTACACCTTC. Its translation is CASSSPVNIGYGYTF.